The present T cell receptor (beta chain) was sequenced within a study of cytomegalovirus exposure and HLA in healthy donors. Findings and limits, study-wide: Later on, a genetic analysis was performed. It linked a missense variant in DCLRE1C with V- and J-gene trimming of TCR beta.

This PCR relied on a set of 60 Vbeta primers and 13 Jbeta primers. Sequencing used immunoSEQ multiplex PCR; TCRdb keeps in-frame clones, though not all of them. The sample has 200,000 or so clones, 70% to 90% seen once. Trimming cost V 4 bases and J 0 bases, with 13 bases left between them. The germline V gene has CDR1 LNHDA and CDR2 SQIVND (reference sequence). CDR3 length: 16 residues. Notes on this clone: Its antigen is unknown.

The sequence was obtained from a young woman in good health and CMV-seropositive. Sequences were obtained from PBMCs. The chain has TRBV19 and TRBJ1-3; D gene uncertain. The CDR3 loop reads CASSSTVLDSGNTIYF. The CDR3 nucleotides are TGTGCCAGTAGTAGCACAGTACTCGACTCTGGAAACACCATATATTTT.